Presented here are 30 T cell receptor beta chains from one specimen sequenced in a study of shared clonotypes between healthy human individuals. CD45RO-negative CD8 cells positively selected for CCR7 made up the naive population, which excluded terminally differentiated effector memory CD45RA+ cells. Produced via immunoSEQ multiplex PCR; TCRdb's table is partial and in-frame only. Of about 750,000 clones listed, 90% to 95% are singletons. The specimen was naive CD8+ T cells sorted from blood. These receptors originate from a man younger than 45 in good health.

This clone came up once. DNA of the CDR3: TGTGCCAGCAGCTTGGGACAGGGGGCAATCTACGAGCAGTACTTC. Translation gives CASSLGQGAIYEQYF. The chain links TRBV5-6 to TRBJ2-7; 10 bases agree with TRBD1. The CDR3 is made up of 15 amino acids. The J segment lost 3 bases and the V segment lost 0 bases, leaving 3 bases of the junction unmatched. Germline CDR1 and CDR2: SGHDT and YYEEEE. The variable domain in full, completed from reference TRBV5-6 and TRBJ2-7, reads DAGVTQSPTHLIKTRGQQVTLRCSPKSGHDTVSWYQQALGQGPQFIFQYYEEEERQRGNFPDRFSGHQFPNYSSELNVNALLLGDSALYLCASSLGQGAIYEQYFGPGTRLTVT.

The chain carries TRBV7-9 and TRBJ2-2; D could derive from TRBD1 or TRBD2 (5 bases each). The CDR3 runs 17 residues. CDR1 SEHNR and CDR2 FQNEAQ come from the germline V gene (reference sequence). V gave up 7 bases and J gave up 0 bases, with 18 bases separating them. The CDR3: CASTQPRWGTNTGELFF. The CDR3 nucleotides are TGTGCCAGCACCCAGCCTCGATGGGGGACGAACACCGGGGAGCTGTTTTTT.

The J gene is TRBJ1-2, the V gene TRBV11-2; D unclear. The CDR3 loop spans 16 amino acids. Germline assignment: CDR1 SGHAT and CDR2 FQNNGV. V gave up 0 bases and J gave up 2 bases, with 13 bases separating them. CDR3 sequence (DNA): TGTGCCAGCAGCTTAGAAACCGGGTTGGGGAACTATGGCTACACCTTC. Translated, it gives CASSLETGLGNYGYTF.

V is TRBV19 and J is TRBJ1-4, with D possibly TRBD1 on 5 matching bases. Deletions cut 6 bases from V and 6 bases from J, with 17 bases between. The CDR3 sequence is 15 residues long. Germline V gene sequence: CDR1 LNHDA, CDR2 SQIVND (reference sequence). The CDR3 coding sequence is TGTGCCAGTAGCCTCCGGGACCAGTACTATGAAAAACTGTTTTTT. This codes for CASSLRDQYYEKLFF.

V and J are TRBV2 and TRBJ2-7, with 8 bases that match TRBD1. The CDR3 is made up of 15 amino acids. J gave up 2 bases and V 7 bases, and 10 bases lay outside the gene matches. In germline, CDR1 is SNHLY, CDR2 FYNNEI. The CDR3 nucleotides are TGTGCCAGCACCCTAGGACAGGGTATGACCTACGAGCAGTACTTC. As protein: CASTLGQGMTYEQYF.

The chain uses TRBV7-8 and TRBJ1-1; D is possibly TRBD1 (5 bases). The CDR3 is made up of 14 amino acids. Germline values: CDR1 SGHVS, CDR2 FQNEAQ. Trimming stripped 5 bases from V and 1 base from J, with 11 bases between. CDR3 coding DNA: TGTGCCAGCAGCACAGGAGGTGGGAACACTGAAGCTTTCTTT. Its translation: CASSTGGGNTEAFF.

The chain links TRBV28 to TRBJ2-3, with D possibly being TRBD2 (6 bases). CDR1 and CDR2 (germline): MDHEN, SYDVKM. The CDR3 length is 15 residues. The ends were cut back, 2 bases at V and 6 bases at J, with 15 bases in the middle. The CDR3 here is CASSLIVADGDTQYF. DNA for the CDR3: TGTGCCAGCAGTTTAATCGTAGCGGATGGGGATACGCAGTATTTT.

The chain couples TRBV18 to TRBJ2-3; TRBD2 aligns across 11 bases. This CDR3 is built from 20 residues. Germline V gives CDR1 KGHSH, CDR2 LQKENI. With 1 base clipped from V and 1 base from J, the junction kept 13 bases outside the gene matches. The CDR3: CASSPLLAGESLFGTDTQYF. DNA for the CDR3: TGTGCCAGCTCACCACTACTAGCGGGAGAGTCCTTGTTCGGCACAGATACGCAGTATTTT.

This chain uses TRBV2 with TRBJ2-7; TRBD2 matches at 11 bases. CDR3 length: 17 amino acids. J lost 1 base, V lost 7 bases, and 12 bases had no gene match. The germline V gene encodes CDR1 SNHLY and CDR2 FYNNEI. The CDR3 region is CASTGYDRLAGSYEQYF. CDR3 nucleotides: TGTGCCAGCACTGGCTACGATCGACTAGCGGGGTCCTACGAGCAGTACTTC.

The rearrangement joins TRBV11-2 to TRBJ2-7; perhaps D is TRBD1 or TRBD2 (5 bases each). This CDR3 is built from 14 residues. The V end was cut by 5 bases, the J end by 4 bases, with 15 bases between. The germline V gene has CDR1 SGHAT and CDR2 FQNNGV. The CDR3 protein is CASSPTVGAYEQYF. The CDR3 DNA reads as TGTGCCAGCAGCCCCACAGTCGGGGCTTACGAGCAGTACTTC. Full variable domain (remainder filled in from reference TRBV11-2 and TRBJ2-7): EAGVAQSPRYKIIEKRQSVAFWCNPISGHATLYWYQQILGQGPKLLIQFQNNGVVDDSQLPKDRFSAERLKGVDSTLKIQPAKLEDSAVYLCASSPTVGAYEQYFGPGTRLTVT.

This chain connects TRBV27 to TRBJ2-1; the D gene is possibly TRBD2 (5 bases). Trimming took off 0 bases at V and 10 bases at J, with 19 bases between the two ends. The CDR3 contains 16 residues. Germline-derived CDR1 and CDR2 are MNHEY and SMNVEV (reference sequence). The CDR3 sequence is CASSLSAGDRRNEQFF. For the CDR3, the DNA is TGTGCCAGCAGTTTATCCGCGGGCGACCGACGGAACGAGCAGTTCTTC.

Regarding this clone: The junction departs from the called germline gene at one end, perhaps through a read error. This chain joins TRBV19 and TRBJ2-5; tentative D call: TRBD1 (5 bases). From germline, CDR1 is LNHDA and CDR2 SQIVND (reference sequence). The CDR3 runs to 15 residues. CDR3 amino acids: CASSLDLGQRETQYF. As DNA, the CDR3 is TGTGCCAGTAGTTTAGATCTGGGGCAGCGAGAGACCCAGTACTTC.

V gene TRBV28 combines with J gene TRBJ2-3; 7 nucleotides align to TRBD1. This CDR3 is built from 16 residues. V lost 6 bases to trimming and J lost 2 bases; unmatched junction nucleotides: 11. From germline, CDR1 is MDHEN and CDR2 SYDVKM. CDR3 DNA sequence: TGTGCCAGCAGCCCCCCGACAGGGTTAATCACAGATACGCAGTATTTT. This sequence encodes CASSPPTGLITDTQYF.

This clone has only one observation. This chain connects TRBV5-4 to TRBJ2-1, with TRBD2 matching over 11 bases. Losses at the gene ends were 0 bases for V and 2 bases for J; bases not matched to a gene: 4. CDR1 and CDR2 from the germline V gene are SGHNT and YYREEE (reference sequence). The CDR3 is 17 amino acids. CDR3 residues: CASSLVAGGPAYNEQFF. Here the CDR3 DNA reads TGTGCCAGCAGCTTGGTAGCGGGAGGGCCCGCCTACAATGAGCAGTTCTTC.

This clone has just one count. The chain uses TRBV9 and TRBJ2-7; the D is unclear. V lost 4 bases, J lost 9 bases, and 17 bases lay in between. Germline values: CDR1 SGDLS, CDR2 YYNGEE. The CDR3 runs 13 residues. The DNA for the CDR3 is TGTGCCAGCAGCTTAACTAACAGCGACGGGCAGTACTTC. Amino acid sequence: CASSLTNSDGQYF.

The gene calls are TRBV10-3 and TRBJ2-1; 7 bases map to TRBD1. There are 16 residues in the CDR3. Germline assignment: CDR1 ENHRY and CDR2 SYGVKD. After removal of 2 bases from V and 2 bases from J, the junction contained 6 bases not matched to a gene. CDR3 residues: CAISEQGDSPYNEQFF. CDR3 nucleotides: TGTGCCATCAGTGAGCAGGGGGATAGCCCCTACAATGAGCAGTTCTTC.

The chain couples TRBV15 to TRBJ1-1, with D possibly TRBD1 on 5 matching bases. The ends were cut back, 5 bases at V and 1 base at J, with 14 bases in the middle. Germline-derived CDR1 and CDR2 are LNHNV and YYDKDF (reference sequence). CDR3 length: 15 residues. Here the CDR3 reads CATSEVTGSNTEAFF. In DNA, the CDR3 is TGTGCCACCAGCGAAGTAACAGGATCGAACACTGAAGCTTTCTTT.

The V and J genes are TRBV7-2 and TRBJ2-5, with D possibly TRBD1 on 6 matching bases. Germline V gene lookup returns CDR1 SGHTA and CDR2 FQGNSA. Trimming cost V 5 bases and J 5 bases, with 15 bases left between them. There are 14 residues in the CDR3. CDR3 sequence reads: CASSVTGSGETQYF. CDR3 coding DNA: TGTGCCAGCAGCGTCACAGGGTCGGGGGAGACCCAGTACTTC.

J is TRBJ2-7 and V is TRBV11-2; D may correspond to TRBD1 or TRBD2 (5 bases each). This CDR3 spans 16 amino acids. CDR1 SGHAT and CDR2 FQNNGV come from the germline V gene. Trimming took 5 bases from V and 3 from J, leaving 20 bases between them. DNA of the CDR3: TGTGCCAGCAGCACATGGGACGGAACAGAATTCTACGAGCAGTACTTC. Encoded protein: CASSTWDGTEFYEQYF.

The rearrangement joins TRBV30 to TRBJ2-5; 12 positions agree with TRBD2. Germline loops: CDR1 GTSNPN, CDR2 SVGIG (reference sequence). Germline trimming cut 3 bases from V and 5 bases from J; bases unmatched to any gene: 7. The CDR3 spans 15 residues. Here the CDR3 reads CAWSVTSGSSETQYF. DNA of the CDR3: TGTGCCTGGAGCGTGACTAGCGGGAGTTCGGAGACCCAGTACTTC.

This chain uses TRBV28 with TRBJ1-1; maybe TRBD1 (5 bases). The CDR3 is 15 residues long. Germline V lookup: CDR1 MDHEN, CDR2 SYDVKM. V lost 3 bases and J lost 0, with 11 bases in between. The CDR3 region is CASSFHPGMNTEAFF. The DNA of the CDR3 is TGTGCCAGCAGTTTTCATCCAGGGATGAACACTGAAGCTTTCTTT. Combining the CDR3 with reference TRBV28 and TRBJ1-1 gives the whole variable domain DVKVTQSSRYLVKRTGEKVFLECVQDMDHENMFWYRQDPGLGLRLIYFSYDVKMKEKGDIPEGYSVSREKKERFSLILESASTNQTSMYLCASSFHPGMNTEAFFGQGTRLTVV.

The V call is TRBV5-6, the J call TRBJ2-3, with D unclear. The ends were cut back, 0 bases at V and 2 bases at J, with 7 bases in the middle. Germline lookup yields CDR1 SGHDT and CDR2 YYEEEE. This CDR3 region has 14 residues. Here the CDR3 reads CASSLGADTDTQYF. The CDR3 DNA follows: TGTGCCAGCAGCTTGGGGGCTGACACAGATACGCAGTATTTT.

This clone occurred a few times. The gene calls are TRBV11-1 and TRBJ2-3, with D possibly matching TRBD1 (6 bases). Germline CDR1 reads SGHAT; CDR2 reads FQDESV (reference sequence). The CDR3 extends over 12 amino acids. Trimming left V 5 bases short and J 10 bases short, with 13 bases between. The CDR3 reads CASSRTVKAQYF. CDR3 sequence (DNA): TGTGCCAGCAGCCGGACAGTGAAGGCGCAGTATTTT.

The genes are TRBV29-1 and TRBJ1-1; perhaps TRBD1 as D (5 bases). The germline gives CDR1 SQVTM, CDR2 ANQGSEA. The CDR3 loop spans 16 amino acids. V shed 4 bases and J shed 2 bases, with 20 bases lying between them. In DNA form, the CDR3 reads TGCAGCGTTGGGTCCCCCGTTGGGGGAATTAACACTGAAGCTTTCTTT. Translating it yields CSVGSPVGGINTEAFF.

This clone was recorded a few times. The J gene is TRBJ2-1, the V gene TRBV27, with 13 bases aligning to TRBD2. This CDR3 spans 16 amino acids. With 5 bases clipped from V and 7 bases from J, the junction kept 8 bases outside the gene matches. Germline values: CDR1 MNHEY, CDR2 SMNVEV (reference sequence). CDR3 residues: CASSPGTSGAGNEQFF. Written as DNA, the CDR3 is TGTGCCAGCAGTCCCGGGACTAGCGGGGCGGGGAATGAGCAGTTCTTC.

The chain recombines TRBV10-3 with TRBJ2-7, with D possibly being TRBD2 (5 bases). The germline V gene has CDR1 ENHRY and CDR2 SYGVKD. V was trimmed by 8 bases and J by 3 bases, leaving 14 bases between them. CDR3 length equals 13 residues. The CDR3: CAIGLDRDYEQYF. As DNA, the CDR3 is TGTGCCATCGGCCTAGACCGGGACTACGAGCAGTACTTC.

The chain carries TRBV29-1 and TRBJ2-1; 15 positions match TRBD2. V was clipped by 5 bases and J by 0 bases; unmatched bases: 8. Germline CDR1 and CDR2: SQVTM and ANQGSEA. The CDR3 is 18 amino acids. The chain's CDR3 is CSVTGLAGGSYSYNEQFF. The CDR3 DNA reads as TGCAGCGTTACCGGACTAGCGGGAGGGTCCTACTCCTACAATGAGCAGTTCTTC.

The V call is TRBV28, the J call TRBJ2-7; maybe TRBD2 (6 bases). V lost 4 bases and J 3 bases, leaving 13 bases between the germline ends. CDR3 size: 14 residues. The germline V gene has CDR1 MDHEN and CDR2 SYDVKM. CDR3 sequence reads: CASSSGELVYEQYF. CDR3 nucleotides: TGTGCCAGCAGTTCGGGGGAGTTGGTCTACGAGCAGTACTTC.

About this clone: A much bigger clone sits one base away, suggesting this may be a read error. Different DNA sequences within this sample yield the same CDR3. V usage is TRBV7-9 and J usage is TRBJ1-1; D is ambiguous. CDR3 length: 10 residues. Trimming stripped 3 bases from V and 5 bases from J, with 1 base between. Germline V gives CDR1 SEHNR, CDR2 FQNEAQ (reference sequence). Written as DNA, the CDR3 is TGTGCCAGCAGCTTGACTGAAGCTTTCTTT. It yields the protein CASSLTEAFF.

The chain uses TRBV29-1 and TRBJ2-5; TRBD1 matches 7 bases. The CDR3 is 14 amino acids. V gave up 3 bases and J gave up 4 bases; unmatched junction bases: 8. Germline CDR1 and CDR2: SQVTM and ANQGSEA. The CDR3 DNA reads TGCAGCGTTGATCCCCGAGGGGGCCTAGAGACCCAGTACTTC. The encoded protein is CSVDPRGGLETQYF.